Only a few counts were recorded for the clone carrying this TCR beta chain. As yet, its antigen is unknown. A clone one base away is much larger, so this may be a read error. The CDR3 is 15 amino acids. Germline V CDR1 and CDR2: SGHVS, FNYEAQ. J was trimmed by 2 bases and V by 5 bases; bases with no gene match: 4. Unique molecular identifiers tagged the TCR beta cDNA libraries. Out of roughly 0.85 to 10 million T cells, a few hundred thousand cDNA molecules were generated. TCRdb independently ran MiXCR on the PCR reads; one entry per CDR3 protein. This sample has about 770,000 distinct CDR3 sequences, with around 42% found just once. These data belong to a study of post-analysis software for immune sequencing data. Study-wide points: Patients had higher frequencies than controls of a handful of TRBV segments, including TRBV5-6, TRBV5-1 and TRBV20-1.

The V and J genes are TRBV7-6 and TRBJ2-1, with 9 bases matching TRBD2. The specimen was blood. The sequence was obtained from a girl aged 10 to 17 with multiple sclerosis. The CDR3 protein is CASSLSGSTYNEQFF. The CDR3 nucleotides are TGTGCCAGCAGCCTTAGCGGGAGCACCTACAATGAGCAGTTCTTC.